This T cell receptor (beta chain) was found in a study of T cells in Graves' hyperthyroidism and ophthalmopathy. This CDR3 comprises 14 residues. With 9 bases removed from V and 0 bases from J, the gap between germline ends came to 13 bases. CDR1 is LNHDA, CDR2 SQIVND, per germline (reference sequence). The source material, RNA transcripts, was used to amplify TCR beta CDR3 regions. With the HTBI primer set, the TCR CDR3 went through a first round of RT-PCR. MiXCR, applied by TCRdb to the multiplex PCR reads, yields one record per CDR3 protein. This table holds approximately 620,000 distinct CDR3 sequences, about 15% found once. Investigators excluded patients with uncontrolled infection, other autoimmune disease, pregnancy or lactation. This clonotype has a count of ten or more.

This receptor was identified in a woman in her thirties with Graves' hyperthyroidism that later progressed to Graves' ophthalmopathy. V is TRBV19 and J is TRBJ2-3; D unclear. The sequenced material came from blood. In DNA form, the CDR3 reads TGTGCCAGCAGCATAGTGGCCAGCACAGATACGCAGTATTTT. Protein product: CASSIVASTDTQYF. The entire variable domain, with the rest obtained from reference TRBV19 and TRBJ2-3, is as follows: DGGITQSPKYLFRKEGQNVTLSCEQNLNHDAMYWYRQDPGQGLRLIYYSQIVNDFQKGDIAEGYSVSREKKESFPLTVTSAQKNPTAFYLCASSIVASTDTQYFGPGTRLTVL.